The present TCR beta chain was sequenced within a study of vaccination effects on CD4 cells after COVID-19. Study in general: BNT162b2 vaccine or mRNA-1273 vaccine was given to participants in two doses. Findings of the study overall: Whether induced by infection or by vaccine, clones showed marked clonal contraction late after vaccination.

Details on this clone: As yet, its antigen is unknown.

At the end of 9 to 11 days of culture, CD4+ T cells were isolated. None of the vaccinated had previously contracted SARS-CoV-2, and their nucleocapsid antibodies tested negative. A half-medium replacement with IL-2 medium was carried out on days 3 and 7. TCRdb's table, derived via immunoSEQ multiplex PCR, lists solely in-frame clones and lacks some. The data show 65,000 to 80,000 clones, about 74% seen once. This CDR3 comprises 15 residues. Trimming removed 4 bases at V and 2 bases at J, with 15 bases between. Germline CDR1 is SGHDT and CDR2 is YYEEEE. The J gene is TRBJ1-1, the V gene TRBV5-6; no clear D gene. The sample in question was CD4+ T cells from PBMCs cultured without peptide, obtained before COVID-19 vaccination. This clonotype originated in a human donor who received a COVID-19 vaccine. CDR3 DNA sequence: TGTGCCAGCAGCCGCAGTTTCGCGGTAAACACTGAAGCTTTCTTT. Its translation: CASSRSFAVNTEAFF.